A single count supports the clone carrying this TCR beta chain. Its antigen is still unknown. The record originates from a study of T-cell memory formation after mild COVID-19. The CDR3 totals 13 residues. Germline V gene lookup returns CDR1 DFQATT and CDR2 SNEGSKA (reference sequence). J lost 8 bases, V lost 5 bases, and 6 bases had no gene match. TCRdb reprocessed the 5' RACE reads with MiXCR, giving one entry per CDR3 protein. Counted here are about 450,000 distinct CDR3 sequences, 20% to 30% occurring once; the ten biggest clones make up about 12%. Findings of the study overall: Some responding clones appeared in pre-infection memory, suggesting cross-reactive memory joined.

The origin of this receptor is an adult woman who had mild COVID-19 (a few samples of this study predate the infection). Cell type and time point are not known. J is TRBJ2-2 and V is TRBV20-1, with TRBD1 identical over 9 bases. The specimen sequenced was PBMCs or a T cell subset sorted from them (not recorded which). CDR3 protein: CSAARGQGGELFF. CDR3 DNA: TGCAGTGCTGCTCGGGGACAGGGAGGGGAGCTGTTTTTT.